The rows below give T cell receptor beta chains drawn from one sample of a study of OX40 agonist ivuxolimab in advanced cancers. The repertoire was sequenced with immunoSEQ multiplex PCR; TCRdb's copy has only in-frame clones and lacks some. Found here are approximately 84,000 clones, 65% to 90% of them singletons; the top ten hold 2%. The material sequenced was CD4+ or CD8+ T cells sorted from blood, taken in a trial of the OX40 agonist ivuxolimab. The origin of the receptors is an adult with an advanced solid tumor such as melanoma, head and neck, liver or kidney cancer. CDR3s include the opening cysteine and the closing phenylalanine or tryptophan. The order of the fields is CDR3 protein, J gene, D gene, V gene. D genes are given only for firm matches.

CARLVQDNNEQFF | TRBJ2-1 | - | TRBV11-2
CASSFESNQPQHF | TRBJ1-5 | - | TRBV11-1
CASSAFISTDTQYF | TRBJ2-3 | - | TRBV6-4
CASSYSSGWAVSKLFF | TRBJ1-4 | - | TRBV7-9
CASSPLTGEGTEAFF | TRBJ1-1 | TRBD1 | TRBV18
CASSYDGTGGYEQYF | TRBJ2-7 | TRBD1 | TRBV5-1
CASSLSLAGGTNTQYF | TRBJ2-3 | TRBD2 | TRBV27
CASSLEAGDYGYTF | TRBJ1-2 | - | TRBV11-2
CASSLEQGAYEQYF | TRBJ2-7 | TRBD1 | TRBV7-8
CASKQGGGNTIYF | TRBJ1-3 | - | TRBV28
CASQTGDSYEQYF | TRBJ2-7 | - | TRBV5-1
CASSTLAGGPETQYF | TRBJ2-5 | TRBD2 | TRBV28
CASRLTDRNEKLFF | TRBJ1-4 | - | TRBV2
CASSLSQWGTEAFF | TRBJ1-1 | - | TRBV28
CASSLFTPVGYTF | TRBJ1-2 | - | TRBV28
CASSSRDRGSTDTQYF | TRBJ2-3 | TRBD1 | TRBV5-1
CASSLVGPGELFF | TRBJ2-2 | - | TRBV5-4
CASSVSGGQNTGELFF | TRBJ2-2 | TRBD2 | TRBV7-3
CAISGSGGANTGELFF | TRBJ2-2 | TRBD2 | TRBV10-3
CASSDRWISNQPQHF | TRBJ1-5 | - | TRBV7-2
CASRFFYEQYF | TRBJ2-7 | - | TRBV28
CASSVVRNTEAFF | TRBJ1-1 | - | TRBV9